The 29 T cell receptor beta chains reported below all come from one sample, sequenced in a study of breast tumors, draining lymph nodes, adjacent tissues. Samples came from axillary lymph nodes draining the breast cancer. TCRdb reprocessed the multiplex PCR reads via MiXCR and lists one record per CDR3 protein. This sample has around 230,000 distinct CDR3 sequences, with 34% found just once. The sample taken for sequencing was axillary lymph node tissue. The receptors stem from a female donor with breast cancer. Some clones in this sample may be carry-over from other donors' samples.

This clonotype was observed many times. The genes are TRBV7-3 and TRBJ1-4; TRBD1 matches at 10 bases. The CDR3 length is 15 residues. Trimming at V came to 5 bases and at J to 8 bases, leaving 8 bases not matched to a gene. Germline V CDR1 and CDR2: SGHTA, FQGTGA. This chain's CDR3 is CASSLRDRGNEKLFF. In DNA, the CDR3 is TGTGCCAGCAGCCTCCGGGACAGGGGTAACGAAAAACTGTTTTTT.

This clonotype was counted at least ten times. The CDR3 sequence: CSARENEQFF. DNA for the CDR3: TGCAGTGCTAGGGAGAATGAGCAGTTCTTC. The chain combines TRBV20-1 with TRBJ2-1, with D unclear. V lost 3 bases, J lost 7 bases, and 4 bases lay in between. Germline V CDR1 and CDR2: DFQATT, SNEGSKA (reference sequence). There are 10 residues in the CDR3.

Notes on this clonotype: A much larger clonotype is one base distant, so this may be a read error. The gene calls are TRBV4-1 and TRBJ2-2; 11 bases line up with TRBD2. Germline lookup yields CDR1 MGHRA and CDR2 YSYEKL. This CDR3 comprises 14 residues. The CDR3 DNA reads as TGCGCCAGCAGCCAGGGACTAGCGGTCGGGGAGCTGCTTTTT. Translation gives CASSQGLAVGELLF.

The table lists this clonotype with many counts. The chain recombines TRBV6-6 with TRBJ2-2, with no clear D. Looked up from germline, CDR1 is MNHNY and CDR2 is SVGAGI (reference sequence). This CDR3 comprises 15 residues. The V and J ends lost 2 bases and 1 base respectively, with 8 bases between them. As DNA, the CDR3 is TGTGCCAGCAGTTACATCACGGGGAACACCGGGGAGCTGTTTTTT. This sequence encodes CASSYITGNTGELFF.

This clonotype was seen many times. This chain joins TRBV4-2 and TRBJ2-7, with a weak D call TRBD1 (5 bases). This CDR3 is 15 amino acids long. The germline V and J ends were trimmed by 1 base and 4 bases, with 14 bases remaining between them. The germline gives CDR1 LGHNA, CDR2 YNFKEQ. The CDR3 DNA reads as TGTGCCAGCAGCCAAGGTTGGGCAGGGTGGTACGAGCAGTACTTC. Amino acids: CASSQGWAGWYEQYF.

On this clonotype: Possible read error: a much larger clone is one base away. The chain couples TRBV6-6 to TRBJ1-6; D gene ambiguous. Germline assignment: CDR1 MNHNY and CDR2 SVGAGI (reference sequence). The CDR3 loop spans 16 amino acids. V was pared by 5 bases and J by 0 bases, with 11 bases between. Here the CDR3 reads CASSHVGSSYNSPLHF. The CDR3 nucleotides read TGTGCCAGCAGTCACGTGGGGAGCTCCTATAATTCACCCCTCCACTTT.

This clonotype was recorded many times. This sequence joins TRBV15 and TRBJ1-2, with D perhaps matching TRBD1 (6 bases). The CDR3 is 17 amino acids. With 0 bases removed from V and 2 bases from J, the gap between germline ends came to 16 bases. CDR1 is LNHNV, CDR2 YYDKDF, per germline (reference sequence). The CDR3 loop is CATSRDRGLTENYGYTF. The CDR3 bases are TGTGCCACCAGCAGAGATAGGGGGTTGACAGAGAACTATGGCTACACCTTC.

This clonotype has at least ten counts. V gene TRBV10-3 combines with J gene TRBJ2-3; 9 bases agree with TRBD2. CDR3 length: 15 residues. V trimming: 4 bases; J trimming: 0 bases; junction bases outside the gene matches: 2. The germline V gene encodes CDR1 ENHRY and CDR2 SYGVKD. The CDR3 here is CAISATSGSTDTQYF. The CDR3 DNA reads TGTGCCATCAGTGCGACTAGCGGCAGCACAGATACGCAGTATTTT.

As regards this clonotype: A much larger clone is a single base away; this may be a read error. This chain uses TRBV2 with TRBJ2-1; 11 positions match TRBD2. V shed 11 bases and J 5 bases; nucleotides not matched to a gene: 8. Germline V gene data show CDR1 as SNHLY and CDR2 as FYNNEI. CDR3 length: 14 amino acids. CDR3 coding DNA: TGTGCCGGCGGGCTAGCGGGGGGAAACAATGAGCAGTTCTTC. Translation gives CAGGLAGGNNEQFF. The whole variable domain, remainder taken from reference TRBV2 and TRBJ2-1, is EPEVTQTPSHQVTQMGQEVILRCVPISNHLYFYWYRQILGQKVEFLVSFYNNEISEKSEIFDDQFSVERPDGSNFTLKIRSTKLEDSAMYFCAGGLAGGNNEQFFGPGTRLTVL.

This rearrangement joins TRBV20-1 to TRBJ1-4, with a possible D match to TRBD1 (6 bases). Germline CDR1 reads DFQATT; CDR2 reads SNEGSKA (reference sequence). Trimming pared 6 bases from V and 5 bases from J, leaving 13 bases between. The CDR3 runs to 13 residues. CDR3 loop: CSAQGLNNEKLFF. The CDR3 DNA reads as TGCAGTGCACAGGGTCTCAACAATGAAAAACTGTTTTTT.

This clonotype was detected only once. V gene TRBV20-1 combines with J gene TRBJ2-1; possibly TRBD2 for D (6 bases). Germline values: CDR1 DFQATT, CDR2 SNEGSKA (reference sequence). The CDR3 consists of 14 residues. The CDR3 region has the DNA TGCAGCCAAGAGCGGGCCCCAGTGGTCAATGAGCAGTTCTTC. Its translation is CSQERAPVVNEQFF.

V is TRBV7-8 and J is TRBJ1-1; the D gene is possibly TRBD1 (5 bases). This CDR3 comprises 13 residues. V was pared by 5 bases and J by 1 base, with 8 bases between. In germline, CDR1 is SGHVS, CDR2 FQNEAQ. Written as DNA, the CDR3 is TGTGCCAGCAGCCGGGGGTCGAACACTGAAGCTTTCTTT. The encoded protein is CASSRGSNTEAFF.

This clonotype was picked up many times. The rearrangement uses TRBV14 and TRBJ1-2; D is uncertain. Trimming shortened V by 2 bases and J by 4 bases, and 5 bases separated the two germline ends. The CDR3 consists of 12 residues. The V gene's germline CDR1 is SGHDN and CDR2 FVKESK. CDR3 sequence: CASSQLAYGYTF. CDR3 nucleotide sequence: TGTGCCAGCAGCCAATTAGCCTATGGCTACACCTTC. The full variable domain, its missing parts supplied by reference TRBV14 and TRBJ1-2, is EAGVTQFPSHSVIEKGQTVTLRCDPISGHDNLYWYRRVMGKEIKFLLHFVKESKQDESGMPNNRFLAERTGGTYSTLKVQPAELEDSGVYFCASSQLAYGYTFGSGTRLTVV.

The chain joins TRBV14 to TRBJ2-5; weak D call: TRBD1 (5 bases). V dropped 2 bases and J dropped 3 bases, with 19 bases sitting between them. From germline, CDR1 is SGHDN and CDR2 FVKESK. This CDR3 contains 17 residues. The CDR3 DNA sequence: TGTGCCAGCAGCCAAAGTCTGCATAGGGGAATGGAAGAGACCCAGTACTTC. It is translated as CASSQSLHRGMEETQYF.

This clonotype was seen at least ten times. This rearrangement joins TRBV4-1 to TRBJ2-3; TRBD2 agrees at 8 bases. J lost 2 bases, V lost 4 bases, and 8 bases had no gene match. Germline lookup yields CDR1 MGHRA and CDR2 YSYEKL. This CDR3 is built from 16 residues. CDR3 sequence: CASSLGLAGTTDTQYF. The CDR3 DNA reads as TGCGCCAGCAGCCTTGGTCTAGCGGGTACCACAGATACGCAGTATTTT.

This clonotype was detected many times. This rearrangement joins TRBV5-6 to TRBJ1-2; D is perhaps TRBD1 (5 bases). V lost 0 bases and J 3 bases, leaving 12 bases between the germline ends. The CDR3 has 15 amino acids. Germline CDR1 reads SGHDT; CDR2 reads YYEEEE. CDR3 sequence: CASSLDVGDDYGYTF. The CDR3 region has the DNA TGTGCCAGCAGCTTGGATGTCGGGGACGACTATGGCTACACCTTC. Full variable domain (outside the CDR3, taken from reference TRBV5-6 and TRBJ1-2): DAGVTQSPTHLIKTRGQQVTLRCSPKSGHDTVSWYQQALGQGPQFIFQYYEEEERQRGNFPDRFSGHQFPNYSSELNVNALLLGDSALYLCASSLDVGDDYGYTFGSGTRLTVV.

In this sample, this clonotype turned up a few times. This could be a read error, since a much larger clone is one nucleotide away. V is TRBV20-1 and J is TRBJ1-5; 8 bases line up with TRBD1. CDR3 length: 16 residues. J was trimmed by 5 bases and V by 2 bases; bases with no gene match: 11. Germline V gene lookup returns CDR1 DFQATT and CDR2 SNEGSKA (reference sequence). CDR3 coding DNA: TGCAGTGCTAGAAAGACGCAGGGGGCGCCTTATCAGCCCCAGCATTTT. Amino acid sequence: CSARKTQGAPYQPQHF.

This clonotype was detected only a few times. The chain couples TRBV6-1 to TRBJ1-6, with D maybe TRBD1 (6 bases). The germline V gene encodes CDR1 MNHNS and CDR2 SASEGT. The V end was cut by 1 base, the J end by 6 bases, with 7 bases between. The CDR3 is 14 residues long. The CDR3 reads CASSEGTANSPLHF. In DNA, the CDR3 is TGTGCCAGCAGTGAAGGGACAGCTAATTCACCCCTCCACTTT.

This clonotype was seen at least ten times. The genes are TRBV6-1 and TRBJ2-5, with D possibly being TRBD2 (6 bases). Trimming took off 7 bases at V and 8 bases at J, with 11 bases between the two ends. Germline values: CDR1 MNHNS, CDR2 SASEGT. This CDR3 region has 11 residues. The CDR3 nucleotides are TGTGCCAGCATGGAGGGTGGAACCCAGTACTTC. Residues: CASMEGGTQYF.

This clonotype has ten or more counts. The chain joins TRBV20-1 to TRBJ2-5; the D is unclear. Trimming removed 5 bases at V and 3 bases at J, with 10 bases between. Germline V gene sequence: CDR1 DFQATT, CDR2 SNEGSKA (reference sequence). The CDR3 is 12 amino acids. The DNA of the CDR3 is TGCAGTGCTCTGGGCAGGAAAGAGACCCAGTACTTC. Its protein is CSALGRKETQYF.

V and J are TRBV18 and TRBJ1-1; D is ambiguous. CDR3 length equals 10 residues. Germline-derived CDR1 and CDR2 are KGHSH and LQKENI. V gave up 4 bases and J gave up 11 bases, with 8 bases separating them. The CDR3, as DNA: TGTGCCAGCTCACGAGAGGAGGCTTTCTTT. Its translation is CASSREEAFF.

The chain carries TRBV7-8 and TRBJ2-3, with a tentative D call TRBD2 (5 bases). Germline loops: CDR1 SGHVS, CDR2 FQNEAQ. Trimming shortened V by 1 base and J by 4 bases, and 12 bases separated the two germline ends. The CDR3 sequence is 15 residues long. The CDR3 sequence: CASSLGIGSADTQYF. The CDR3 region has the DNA TGTGCCAGCAGCTTAGGGATAGGGAGCGCAGATACGCAGTATTTT. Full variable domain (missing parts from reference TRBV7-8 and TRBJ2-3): GAGVSQSPRYKVAKRGQDVALRCDPISGHVSLFWYQQALGQGPEFLTYFQNEAQLDKSGLPSDRFFAERPEGSVSTLKIQRTQQEDSAVYLCASSLGIGSADTQYFGPGTRLTVL.

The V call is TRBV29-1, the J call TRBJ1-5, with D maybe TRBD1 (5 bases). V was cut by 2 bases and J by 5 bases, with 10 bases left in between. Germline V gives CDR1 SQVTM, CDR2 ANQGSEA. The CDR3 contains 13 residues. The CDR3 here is CSVELGEHQPQHF. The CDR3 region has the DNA TGCAGCGTTGAATTAGGGGAGCATCAGCCCCAGCATTTT.

As DNA, the CDR3 is TGCGCCAGCAGCCTCCGACAGGGCGACACAGATACGCAGTATTTT. Amino acids: CASSLRQGDTDTQYF. This chain links TRBV4-1 with TRBJ2-3; TRBD1 matches 7 bases. This CDR3 region has 15 residues. CDR1 is MGHRA and CDR2 is YSYEKL in the germline V gene. Losses at the gene ends were 4 bases for V and 2 bases for J; bases not matched to a gene: 6.

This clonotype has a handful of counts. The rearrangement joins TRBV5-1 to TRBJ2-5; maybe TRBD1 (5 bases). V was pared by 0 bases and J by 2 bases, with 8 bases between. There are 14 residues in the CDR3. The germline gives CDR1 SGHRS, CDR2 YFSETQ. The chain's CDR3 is CASSLEGRQETQYF. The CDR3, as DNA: TGCGCCAGCAGCTTGGAGGGGCGACAAGAGACCCAGTACTTC.

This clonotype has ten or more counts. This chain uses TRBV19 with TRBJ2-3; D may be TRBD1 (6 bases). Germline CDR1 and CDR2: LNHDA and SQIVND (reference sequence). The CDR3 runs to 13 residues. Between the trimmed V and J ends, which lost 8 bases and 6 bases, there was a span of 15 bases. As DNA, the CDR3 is TGTGCCAGTTCTACAGGGCGCGGGGATACGCAGTATTTT. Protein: CASSTGRGDTQYF.

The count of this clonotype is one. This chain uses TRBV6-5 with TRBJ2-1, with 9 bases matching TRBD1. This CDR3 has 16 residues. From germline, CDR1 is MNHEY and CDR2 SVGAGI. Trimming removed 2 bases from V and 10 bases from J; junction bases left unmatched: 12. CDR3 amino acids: CASSYTRTGEYREQFF. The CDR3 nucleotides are TGTGCCAGCAGTTACACCCGGACAGGGGAGTATAGGGAGCAGTTCTTC.

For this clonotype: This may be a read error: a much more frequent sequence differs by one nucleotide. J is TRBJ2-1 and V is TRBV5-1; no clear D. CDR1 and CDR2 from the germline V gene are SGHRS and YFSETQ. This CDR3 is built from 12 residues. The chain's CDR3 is CASSLGVGEHFF. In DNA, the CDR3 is TGCGCCAGCAGCTTGGGCGTTGGAGAGCACTTCTTC.

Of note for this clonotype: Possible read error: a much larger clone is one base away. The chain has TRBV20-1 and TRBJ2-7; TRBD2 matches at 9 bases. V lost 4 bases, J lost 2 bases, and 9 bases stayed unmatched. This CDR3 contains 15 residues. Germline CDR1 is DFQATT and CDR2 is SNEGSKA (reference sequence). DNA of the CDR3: TGCAGTGCTACCCCCCTGGGCGGGAGGGCCTACGAGCAGTACTTC. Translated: CSATPLGGRAYEQYF.